This T cell receptor (beta chain) is drawn from a study of blood T cells in healthy people across ages. The CDR3 is made up of 10 amino acids. The V end was cut by 5 bases, the J end by 4 bases, with 5 bases between. CDR1 and CDR2 from the germline V gene are SQVTM and ANQGSEA. Staff drew around 10 milliliters of peripheral blood from each donor. A minimum of 5 micrograms of total RNA was extracted per sample. Primers used in a second PCR of about 7 to 12 cycles were a sample-barcoded 5' primer and a J-beta primer mix. TCRdb ran MiXCR on the 5' RACE reads and lists one entry per CDR3 protein. The sample lists 800,000 to 1,300,000 distinct CDR3 sequences, 20% to 25% occurring once. These data also featured in a second study, about T cells of mothers and their children. That report notes: Donation was provided by three healthy Caucasian mothers along with their six children. Microchimeric T cell clones that persisted were not detected.

The sequence came from a girl aged 2-15 years in good health. The sequenced material came from blood. The chain links TRBV29-1 to TRBJ2-5; D is unresolved. The CDR3 DNA reads TGCAGCGTTACCATAGAGACCCAGTACTTC. Translation gives CSVTIETQYF. Together with reference TRBV29-1 and TRBJ2-5, the CDR3 gives the full variable domain: SAVISQKPSRDICQRGTSLTIQCQVDSQVTMMFWYRQQPGQSLTLIATANQGSEATYESGFVIDKFPISRPNLTFSTLTVSNMSPEDSSIYLCSVTIETQYFGPGTRLLVL.